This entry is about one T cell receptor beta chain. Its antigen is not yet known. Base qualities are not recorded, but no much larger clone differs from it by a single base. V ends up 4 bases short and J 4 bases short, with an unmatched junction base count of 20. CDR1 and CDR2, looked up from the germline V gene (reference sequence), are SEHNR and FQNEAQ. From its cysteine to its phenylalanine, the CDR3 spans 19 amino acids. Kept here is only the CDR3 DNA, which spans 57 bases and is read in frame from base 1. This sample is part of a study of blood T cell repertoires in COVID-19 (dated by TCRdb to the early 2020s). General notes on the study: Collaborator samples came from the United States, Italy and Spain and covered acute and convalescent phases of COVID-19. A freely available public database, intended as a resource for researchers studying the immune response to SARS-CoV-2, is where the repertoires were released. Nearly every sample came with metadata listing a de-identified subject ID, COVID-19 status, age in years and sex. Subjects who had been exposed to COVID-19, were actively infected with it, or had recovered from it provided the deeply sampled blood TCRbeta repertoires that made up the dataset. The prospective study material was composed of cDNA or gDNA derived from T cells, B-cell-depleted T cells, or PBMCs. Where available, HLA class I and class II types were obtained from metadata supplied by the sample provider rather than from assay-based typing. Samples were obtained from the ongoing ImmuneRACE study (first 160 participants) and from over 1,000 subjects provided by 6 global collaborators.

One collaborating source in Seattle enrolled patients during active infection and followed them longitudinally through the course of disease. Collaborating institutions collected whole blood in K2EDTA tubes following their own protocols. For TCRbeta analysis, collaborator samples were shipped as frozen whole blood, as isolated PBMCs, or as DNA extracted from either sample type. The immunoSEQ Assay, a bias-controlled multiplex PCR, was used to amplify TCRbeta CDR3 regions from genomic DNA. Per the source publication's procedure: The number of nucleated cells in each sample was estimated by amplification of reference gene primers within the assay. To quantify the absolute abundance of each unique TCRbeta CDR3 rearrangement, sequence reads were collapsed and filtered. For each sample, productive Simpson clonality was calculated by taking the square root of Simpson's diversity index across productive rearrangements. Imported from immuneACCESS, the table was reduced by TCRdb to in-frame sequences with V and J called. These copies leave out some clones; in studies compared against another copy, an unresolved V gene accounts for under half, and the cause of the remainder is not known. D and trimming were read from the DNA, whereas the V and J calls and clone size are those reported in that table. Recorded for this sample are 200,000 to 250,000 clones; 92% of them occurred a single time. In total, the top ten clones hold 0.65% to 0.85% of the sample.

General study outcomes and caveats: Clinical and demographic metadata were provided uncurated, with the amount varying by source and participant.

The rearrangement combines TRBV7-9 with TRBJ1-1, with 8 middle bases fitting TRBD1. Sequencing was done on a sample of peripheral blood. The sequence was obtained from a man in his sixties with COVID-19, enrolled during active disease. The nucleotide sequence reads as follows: TGTGCCAGCAGCTCAACCGGGACCTCGGACAGGGCGGGGGTCACTGAAGCTTTCTTT. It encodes CASSSTGTSDRAGVTEAFF.